The next 14 T cell receptor beta chains were all read from a single sample in a study of blood T cell repertoires in COVID-19. Here immunoSEQ multiplex PCR was the method, and the copy in TCRdb shows in-frame clones only, minus some. The sample contains approximately 230,000 clones, roughly 87% of which appear only once. What was sequenced was peripheral blood. The source of these receptors is a man younger than 30 with active or convalescent COVID-19.

The rearrangement joins TRBV7-2 to TRBJ1-1, with 7 bases lining up with TRBD1. From germline, CDR1 is SGHTA and CDR2 FQGNSA. This CDR3 is 13 amino acids long. V trimming: 3 bases; J trimming: 10 bases; junction bases outside the gene matches: 8. DNA of the CDR3: TGTGCCAGCAGCTTTACAGGGGTTAAGGCAGCTTTCTTT. Translation: CASSFTGVKAAFF.

J is TRBJ2-3 and V is TRBV5-4; 7 bases match TRBD2. CDR1 SGHNT and CDR2 YYREEE come from the germline V gene (reference sequence). This CDR3 region has 13 residues. V gave up 8 bases and J gave up 0 bases; unmatched junction bases: 3. The CDR3 loop reads CASSSGSTDTQYF. CDR3 bases: TGTGCCAGTTCTAGCGGTAGCACAGATACGCAGTATTTT.

J is TRBJ2-1 and V is TRBV7-9; D unclear. Germline V lookup: CDR1 SEHNR, CDR2 FQNEAQ (reference sequence). This CDR3 has 14 amino acids. Between the trimmed V and J ends, which lost 8 bases and 5 bases, there was a span of 16 bases. CDR3 region: CASSWRTEDNEQFF. The CDR3 nucleotides read TGTGCCAGCTCGTGGCGCACAGAAGACAATGAGCAGTTCTTC.

The chain is built from TRBV18 and TRBJ1-1; 7 bases are shared with TRBD1. The CDR3 sequence is 13 residues long. Germline CDR1 and CDR2: KGHSH and LQKENI. V lost 3 bases and J lost 4; bases outside the gene matches: 2. The chain's CDR3 is CASSPQGVTEAFF. The CDR3 bases are TGTGCCAGCTCACCGCAGGGGGTCACTGAAGCTTTCTTT.

This chain joins TRBV6-5 and TRBJ2-1; D not resolved. V was clipped by 6 bases and J by 3 bases, with 9 bases between them. The CDR3 length is 13 residues. Germline values: CDR1 MNHEY, CDR2 SVGAGI. This chain's CDR3 is CASRPTGYNEQFF. Written as DNA, the CDR3 is TGTGCCAGCAGGCCCACGGGCTACAATGAGCAGTTCTTC.

V is TRBV7-8 and J is TRBJ1-5; 7 nucleotides line up with TRBD1. Per the germline V gene, CDR1 is SGHVS and CDR2 is FQNEAQ. The V and J ends lost 0 bases and 2 bases, in that order; junction bases with no gene match: 4. This CDR3 has 16 amino acids. CDR3 sequence (DNA): TGTGCCAGCAGCTTAGCGCTAACAGGGGGCAATCAGCCCCAGCATTTT. It translates to CASSLALTGGNQPQHF.

The chain employs TRBV4-2 and TRBJ2-4; 7 bases align to TRBD2. V trimming: 0 bases; J trimming: 2 bases; junction bases outside the gene matches: 7. The CDR3 length is 17 residues. Germline values: CDR1 LGHNA, CDR2 YNFKEQ. Here the CDR3 DNA reads TGTGCCAGCAGCCAAGATAGCGGAGCGGGGACCAAAAACATTCAGTACTTC. Translated: CASSQDSGAGTKNIQYF.

This clone was detected only a few times. This chain links TRBV5-4 with TRBJ1-1, with D unresolved. CDR3 size: 15 residues. Germline CDR1 SGHNT, CDR2 YYREEE (reference sequence). Deletions cut 6 bases from V and 0 bases from J, with 15 bases between. As DNA, the CDR3 is TGTGCCAGCACCCCTACACTGGAGATGAACACTGAAGCTTTCTTT. Amino acid sequence: CASTPTLEMNTEAFF.

The chain couples TRBV19 to TRBJ1-2, with D tentatively TRBD1 (5 bases). The CDR3 is 15 residues long. The V gene's germline CDR1 is LNHDA and CDR2 SQIVND (reference sequence). Deletions cut 3 bases from V and 5 bases from J, with 16 bases between. Here the CDR3 reads CASSMPSQGVYGYTF. The CDR3 bases are TGTGCCAGTAGTATGCCGAGCCAGGGCGTATATGGCTACACCTTC.

The chain links TRBV5-1 to TRBJ1-1; D unclear. Germline V gives CDR1 SGHRS, CDR2 YFSETQ. V was pared by 6 bases and J by 0 bases, with 9 bases between. The CDR3 has 13 amino acids. CDR3 nucleotides: TGCGCCAGCAAAGTTGAGATGAACACTGAAGCTTTCTTT. Protein product: CASKVEMNTEAFF. Full variable domain (outside the CDR3, taken from reference TRBV5-1 and TRBJ1-1): KAGVTQTPRYLIKTRGQQVTLSCSPISGHRSVSWYQQTPGQGLQFLFEYFSETQRNKGNFPGRFSGRQFSNSRSEMNVSTLELGDSALYLCASKVEMNTEAFFGQGTRLTVV.

This clone appeared once. J is TRBJ1-2 and V is TRBV5-4; D uncertain. The CDR3 totals 12 residues. Trimming stripped 0 bases from V and 8 bases from J, with 8 bases between. Germline CDR1 is SGHNT and CDR2 is YYREEE (reference sequence). Here the CDR3 DNA reads TGTGCCAGCAGCTTGGATACGGAGGGCTACACCTTC. Protein sequence: CASSLDTEGYTF.

V is TRBV7-9 and J is TRBJ1-1, with 8 bases matching TRBD1. Losses at the gene ends were 5 bases for V and 8 bases for J; bases not matched to a gene: 10. Germline assignment: CDR1 SEHNR and CDR2 FQNEAQ (reference sequence). The CDR3 has 14 residues. CDR3 coding DNA: TGTGCCAGCAGCCGGGGACAGGTAGGATTAGAAGCTTTCTTT. Its translation: CASSRGQVGLEAFF.

The chain joins TRBV4-3 to TRBJ1-2; TRBD1 agrees at 9 bases. The germline V gene has CDR1 LGHNA and CDR2 YSLEER. The CDR3 runs 17 residues. J lost 8 bases, V lost 4 bases, and 17 bases had no gene match. The CDR3 bases are TGCGCCAGCAGCCTCCGGGACAGGGAGGAATCCTCGGGCGGCTACACCTTC. As protein: CASSLRDREESSGGYTF.

This rearrangement joins TRBV7-3 to TRBJ1-5, with D possibly TRBD1 on 5 matching bases. This CDR3 contains 15 residues. Per the germline V gene, CDR1 is SGHTA and CDR2 is FQGTGA. Trimming stripped 0 bases from V and 3 bases from J, with 9 bases between. CDR3 loop: CASSLTGGVNQPQHF. The CDR3 DNA follows: TGTGCCAGCAGCTTAACGGGGGGAGTCAATCAGCCCCAGCATTTT. Full variable domain (missing parts from reference TRBV7-3 and TRBJ1-5): GAGVSQTPSNKVTEKGKYVELRCDPISGHTALYWYRQSLGQGPEFLIYFQGTGAADDSGLPNDRFFAVRPEGSVSTLKIQRTERGDSAVYLCASSLTGGVNQPQHFGDGTRLSIL.